Sequencing of this T cell receptor (beta chain) was carried out in a study of blood T cell repertoires in COVID-19. Data came from immunoSEQ multiplex PCR; TCRdb stores just in-frame clones and leaves some out. The top ten clones hold about 8.5% of a sample with some 83,000 clones, around 86% of them seen once. Per germline, CDR1 KGHSH and CDR2 LQKENI. The CDR3 runs 13 residues. V was clipped by 8 bases and J by 1 base; unmatched bases: 4. This TCR derives from a man aged 45-65 years with active COVID-19. Sequencing was carried out using peripheral blood. V and J are TRBV18 and TRBJ1-1, with 7 bases that match TRBD1. The chain's CDR3 is CASEGAGNTEAFF. CDR3 coding DNA: TGTGCCAGCGAGGGGGCGGGGAACACTGAAGCTTTCTTT. Using reference TRBV18 and TRBJ1-1 for the parts outside the CDR3, the full variable domain is NAGVMQNPRHLVRRRGQEARLRCSPMKGHSHVYWYRQLPEEGLKFMVYLQKENIIDESGMPKERFSAEFPKEGPSILRIQQVVRGDSAAYFCASEGAGNTEAFFGQGTRLTVV.